This entry concerns a single T cell receptor beta chain. Its specificity is unknown. V lost 1 base and J lost 7; bases outside the gene matches: 13. Germline V CDR1 and CDR2: PRHDT, FYEKMQ (reference sequence). The length of the CDR3 is 17 residues. Orbital computed tomography and thyroid ultrasound, together with serum TRAb and thyroxine and clinical symptoms, were used for diagnoses. The sample comes from a study of T cells in Graves' hyperthyroidism and ophthalmopathy. Background on the study: Blood from the periphery was taken at initial diagnosis, before any treatment.

Regions amplified from RNA transcripts were the TCR beta CDR3 regions. First-round RT-PCR with HTBI primers amplified the TCR CDR3 region. TCRdb redid the calling of the multiplex PCR reads with MiXCR, one entry per CDR3 protein. Of 700,000 or so distinct CDR3 sequences in the sample, around 15% were seen once. Study conclusions and caveats: In the blood, most expanded thyroid clonotypes above 0.001 appeared as well.

V gene TRBV13 combines with J gene TRBJ2-1, with 7 bases identical to TRBD2. This clonotype was obtained from a man younger than 35 with Graves' hyperthyroidism. Sequenced sample: blood. In DNA, the CDR3 is TGTGCCAGCAGCTTAGCGGGGAGGGGTCTCTTTGAAAATGAGCAGTTCTTC. Residues: CASSLAGRGLFENEQFF.